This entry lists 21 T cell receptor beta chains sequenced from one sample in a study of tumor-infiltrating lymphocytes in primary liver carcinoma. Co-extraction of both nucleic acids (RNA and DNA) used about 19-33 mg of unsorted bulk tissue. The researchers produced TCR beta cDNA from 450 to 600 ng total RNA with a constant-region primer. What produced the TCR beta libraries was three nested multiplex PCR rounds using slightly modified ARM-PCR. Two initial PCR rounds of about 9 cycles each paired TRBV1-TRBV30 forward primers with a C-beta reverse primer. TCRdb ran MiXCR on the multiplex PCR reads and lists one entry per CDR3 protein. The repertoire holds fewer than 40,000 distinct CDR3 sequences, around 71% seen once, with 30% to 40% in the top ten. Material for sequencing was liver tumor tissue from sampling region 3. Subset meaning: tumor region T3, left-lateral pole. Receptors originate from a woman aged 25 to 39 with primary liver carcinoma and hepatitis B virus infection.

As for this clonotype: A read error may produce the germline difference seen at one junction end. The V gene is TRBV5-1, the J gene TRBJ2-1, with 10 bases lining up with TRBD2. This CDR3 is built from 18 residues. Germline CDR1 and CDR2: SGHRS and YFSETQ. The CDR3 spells CASIRSSSGSISYNEQFF. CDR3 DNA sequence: TGCGCCAGCATACGGTCCTCTAGCGGGAGTATATCCTACAATGAACAGTTCTTC.

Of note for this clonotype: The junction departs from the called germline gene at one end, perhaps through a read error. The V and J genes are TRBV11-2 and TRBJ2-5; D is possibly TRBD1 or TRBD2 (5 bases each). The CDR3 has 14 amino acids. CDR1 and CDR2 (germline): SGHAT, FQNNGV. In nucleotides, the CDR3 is TGTGCCAGTAGCTCTCGGGGTCTAGTGGGGGCCCAGTACTTC. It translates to CASSSRGLVGAQYF.

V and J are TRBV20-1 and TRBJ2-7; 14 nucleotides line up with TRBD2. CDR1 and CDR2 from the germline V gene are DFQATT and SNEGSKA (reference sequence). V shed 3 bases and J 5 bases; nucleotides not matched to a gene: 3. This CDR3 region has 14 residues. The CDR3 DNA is TGCAGTGCTAGTCGGACTAGCGGGAGGCACGAGCAGTACTTC. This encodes CSASRTSGRHEQYF.

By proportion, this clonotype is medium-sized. CDR3 in DNA: TGTGCCAGCAGCTCACTAGTATCAGATACGCAGTATTTT. This codes for CASSSLVSDTQYF. The chain combines TRBV7-8 with TRBJ2-3; possibly TRBD2 for D (5 bases). Trimming shortened V by 4 bases and J by 4 bases, and 9 bases separated the two germline ends. This CDR3 is built from 13 residues. Germline lookup yields CDR1 SGHVS and CDR2 FQNEAQ. The full variable domain, in which reference TRBV7-8 and TRBJ2-3 provide the parts outside the CDR3, is GAGVSQSPRYKVAKRGQDVALRCDPISGHVSLFWYQQALGQGPEFLTYFQNEAQLDKSGLPSDRFFAERPEGSVSTLKIQRTQQEDSAVYLCASSSLVSDTQYFGPGTRLTVL.

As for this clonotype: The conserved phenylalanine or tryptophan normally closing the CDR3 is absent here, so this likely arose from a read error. CDR3 region: CASSLAGADGELFL. In DNA, the CDR3 is TGTGCCAGCAGCTTAGCGGGAGCGGACGGGGAGCTGTTTTTG. The chain uses TRBV11-1 and TRBJ2-2, with D possibly matching TRBD2 (5 bases). V was pared by 0 bases and J by 7 bases, with 9 bases between. The CDR3 loop spans 14 amino acids. Germline CDR1 is SGHAT and CDR2 is FQDESV (reference sequence).

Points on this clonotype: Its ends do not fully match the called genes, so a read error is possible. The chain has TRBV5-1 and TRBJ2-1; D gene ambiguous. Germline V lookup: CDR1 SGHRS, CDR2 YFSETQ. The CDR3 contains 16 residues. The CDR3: CASTPSPGYSYDEQFF. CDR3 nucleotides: TGCGCCAGCACCCCGTCCCCTGGCTATTCCTACGATGAGCAGTTCTTC.

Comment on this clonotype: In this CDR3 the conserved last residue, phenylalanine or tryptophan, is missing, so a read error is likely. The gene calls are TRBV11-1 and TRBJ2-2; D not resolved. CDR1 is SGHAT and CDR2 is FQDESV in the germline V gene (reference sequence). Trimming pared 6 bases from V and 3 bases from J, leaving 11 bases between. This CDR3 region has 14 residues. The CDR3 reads CASRQSIDTGELFI. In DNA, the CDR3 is TGTGCCAGCAGACAGAGCATTGACACCGGGGAGCTGTTTATT.

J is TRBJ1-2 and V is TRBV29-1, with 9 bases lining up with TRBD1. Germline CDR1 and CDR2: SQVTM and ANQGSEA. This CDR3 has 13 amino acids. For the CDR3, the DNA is TGCGGCCTTACGCCCTGGACAGGGGAAGGCTACACCTTC. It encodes CGLTPWTGEGYTF. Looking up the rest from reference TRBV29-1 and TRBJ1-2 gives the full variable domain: SAVISQKPSRDICQRGTSLTIQCQVDSQVTMMFWYRQQPGQSLTLIATANQGSEATYESGFVIDKFPISRPNLTFSTLTVSNMSPEDSSIYLCGLTPWTGEGYTFGSGTRLTVV.

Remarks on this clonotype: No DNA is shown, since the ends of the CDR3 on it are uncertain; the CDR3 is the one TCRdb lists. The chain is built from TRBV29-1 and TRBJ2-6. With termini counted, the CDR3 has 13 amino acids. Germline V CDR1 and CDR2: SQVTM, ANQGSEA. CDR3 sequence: CIVVGRGTNVMTF.

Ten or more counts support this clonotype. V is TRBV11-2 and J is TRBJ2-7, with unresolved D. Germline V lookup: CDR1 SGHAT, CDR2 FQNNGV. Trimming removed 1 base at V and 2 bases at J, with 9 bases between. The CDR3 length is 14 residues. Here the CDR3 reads CASSLAVRTYEQYF. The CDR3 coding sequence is TGTGCCAGCAGCTTAGCCGTGAGGACCTACGAGCAGTACTTC.

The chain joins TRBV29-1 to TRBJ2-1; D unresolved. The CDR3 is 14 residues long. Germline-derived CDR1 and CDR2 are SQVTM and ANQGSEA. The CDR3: CSAAGLKGYNEQFF. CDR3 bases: TGCAGTGCCGCCGGGCTAAAGGGCTACAATGAGCAGTTCTTC.

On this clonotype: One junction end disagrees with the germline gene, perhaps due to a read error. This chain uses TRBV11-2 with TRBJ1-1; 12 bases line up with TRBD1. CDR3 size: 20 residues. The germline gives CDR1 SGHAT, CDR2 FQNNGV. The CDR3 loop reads CASSARDRGRKRWSNAVAFF. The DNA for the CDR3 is TGTGCAAGCAGCGCTCGGGACAGGGGGCGCAAGAGGTGGAGTAACGCTGTAGCTTTCTTT.

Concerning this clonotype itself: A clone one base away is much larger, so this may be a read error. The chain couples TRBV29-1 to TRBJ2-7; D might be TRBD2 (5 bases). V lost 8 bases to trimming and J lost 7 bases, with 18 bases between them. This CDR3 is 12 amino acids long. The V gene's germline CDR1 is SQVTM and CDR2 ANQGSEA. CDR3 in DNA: TGCAGCTCGTGGCTGGATTCGGGAGAGCAGTACTTC. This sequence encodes CSSWLDSGEQYF.

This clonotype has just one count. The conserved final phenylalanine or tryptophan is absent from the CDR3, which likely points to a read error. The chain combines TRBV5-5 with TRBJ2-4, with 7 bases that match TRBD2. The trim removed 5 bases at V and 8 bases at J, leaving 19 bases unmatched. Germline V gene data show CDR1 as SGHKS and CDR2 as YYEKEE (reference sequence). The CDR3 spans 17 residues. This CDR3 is CASSLVGTREGSDIQYL. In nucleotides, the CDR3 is TGTGCCAGCAGTTTAGTAGGAACGAGGGAGGGGTCGGACATTCAGTACCTC.

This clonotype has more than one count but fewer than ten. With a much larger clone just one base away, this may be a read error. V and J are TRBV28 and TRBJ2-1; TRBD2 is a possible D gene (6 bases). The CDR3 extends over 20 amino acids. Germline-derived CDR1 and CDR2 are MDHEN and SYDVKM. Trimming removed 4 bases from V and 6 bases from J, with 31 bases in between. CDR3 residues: CASSSPSSVLVGGSPNEQFF. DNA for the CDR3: TGTGCCAGCAGTTCTCCCTCTTCGGTTTTAGTGGGAGGCAGCCCCAATGAGCAGTTCTTC.

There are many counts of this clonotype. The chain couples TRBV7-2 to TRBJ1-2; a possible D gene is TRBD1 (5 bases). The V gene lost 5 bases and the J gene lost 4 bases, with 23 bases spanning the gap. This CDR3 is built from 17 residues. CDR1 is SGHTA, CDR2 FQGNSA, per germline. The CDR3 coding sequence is TGTGCCAGCAGCCCTCGAGGAGGAGGGCCCGGGGGCTATGGCTACACCTTC. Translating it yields CASSPRGGGPGGYGYTF.

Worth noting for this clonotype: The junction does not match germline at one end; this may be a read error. This CDR3 reads CASSLSEITDTQYF. DNA of the CDR3: TGTGCCAGTAGTTTATCGGAAATTACAGATACGCAGTATTTT. V is TRBV6-2 or TRBV6-3 and J is TRBJ2-3, with no clear D. The CDR3 runs to 14 residues. Germline CDR1 MNHEY, CDR2 SVGEGT.

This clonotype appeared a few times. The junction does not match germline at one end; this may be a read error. The CDR3 DNA reads as TGTGCCAGTAGTTTTCCCCCTCATAGCACAGATATGCAGTATTTT. Its protein is CASSFPPHSTDMQYF. The V call is TRBV12-3 or TRBV12-4, the J call TRBJ2-3; D uncertain. CDR3 size: 15 residues.

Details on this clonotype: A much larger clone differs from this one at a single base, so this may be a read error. This CDR3 reads CASSRTKAETQYF. The CDR3 DNA sequence: TGTGCTAGCAGCCGGACGAAAGCAGAGACCCAGTACTTC. The chain has TRBV7-7 and TRBJ2-5; D is unclear. The CDR3 has 13 residues. Germline values: CDR1 SSHAT, CDR2 FNYEAQ (reference sequence).

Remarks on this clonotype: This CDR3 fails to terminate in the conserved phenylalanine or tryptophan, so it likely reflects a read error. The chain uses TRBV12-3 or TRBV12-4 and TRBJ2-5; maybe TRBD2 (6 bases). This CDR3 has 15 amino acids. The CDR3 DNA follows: TGTGCCAGCAGCACCTACACCGGGAGCGAAGAGAGCCAGTACTCC. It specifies CASSTYTGSEESQYS.

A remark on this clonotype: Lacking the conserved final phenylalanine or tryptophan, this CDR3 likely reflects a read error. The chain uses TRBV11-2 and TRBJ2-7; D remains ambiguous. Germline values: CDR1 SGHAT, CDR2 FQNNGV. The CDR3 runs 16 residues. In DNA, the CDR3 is TGTACCAGCAGCATAGAAAAGGGTGGCGGATCCTACGAGCAGTACTTA. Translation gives CTSSIEKGGGSYEQYL.